The 32 T cell receptor beta chains below were found in one sample sequenced in a study of patients and donors after allogeneic stem cell transplantation. One entry per CDR3 protein results from TCRdb running MiXCR on the RT-PCR reads. The sample shows tens of thousands of distinct CDR3 sequences, roughly 52% of them seen only once. Sequenced: blood, either unsorted or a sorted T cell fraction (not recorded which). Source of these receptors: a human donor who was either an allogeneic HSCT recipient or a stem cell or donor lymphocyte infusion donor (not recorded which). It is not recorded whose cells these are; they may come from a transplant donor.

V is TRBV10-2 and J is TRBJ2-3; D uncertain. The V and J ends lost 1 base and 3 bases respectively, with 8 bases between them. CDR1 WSHSY and CDR2 SAAADI come from the germline V gene. CDR3 length equals 14 residues. The CDR3 sequence: CASSELIETDTQYF. The CDR3 nucleotides are TGCGCCAGCAGTGAGTTAATTGAGACAGATACGCAGTATTTT.

This chain joins TRBV10-3 and TRBJ2-7; D is uncertain. This CDR3 contains 12 residues. CDR1 is ENHRY and CDR2 is SYGVKD in the germline V gene. V shed 6 bases and J shed 5 bases, with 11 bases lying between them. In DNA form, the CDR3 reads TGTGCCATCAGGCCTCGGGTCGACGAGCAGTACTTC. Translating it yields CAIRPRVDEQYF.

V gene TRBV27 combines with J gene TRBJ2-1; 9 positions agree with TRBD2. The CDR3 length is 15 residues. Germline lookup yields CDR1 MNHEY and CDR2 SMNVEV (reference sequence). The V segment lost 7 bases and the J segment 7 bases; nucleotides outside the gene matches: 11. The DNA of the CDR3 is TGTGCCAGCAAGGTGAGCCTAGCGGGAACAAATGAGCAGTTCTTC. Protein: CASKVSLAGTNEQFF.

V gene TRBV27 combines with J gene TRBJ1-1, with D possibly being TRBD1 (6 bases). The CDR3 extends over 18 amino acids. V lost 3 bases to trimming and J lost 3 bases, with 23 bases between them. Per germline, CDR1 MNHEY and CDR2 SMNVEV (reference sequence). The CDR3 is CASSFIPPGTNSDTEAFF. The CDR3 coding sequence is TGTGCCAGCAGTTTTATTCCCCCCGGGACAAATTCGGACACTGAAGCTTTCTTT.

This clonotype has more than one count but fewer than ten. The V and J genes are TRBV10-3 and TRBJ1-2; TRBD1 is a possible D gene (6 bases). V shed 4 bases and J shed 0 bases, with 15 bases lying between them. The CDR3 loop spans 16 amino acids. CDR1 and CDR2 from the germline V gene are ENHRY and SYGVKD. The CDR3 nucleotides read TGTGCCATCAGTGTGGGCAGGGGACGAGCTAACTATGGCTACACCTTC. Translated: CAISVGRGRANYGYTF.

There are a few counts of this clonotype. The V call is TRBV29-1, the J call TRBJ1-5; D might be TRBD1 (5 bases). This CDR3 comprises 16 residues. Trimming cost V 6 bases and J 1 base, with 19 bases left between them. The germline CDR1 and CDR2 sequences are SQVTM and ANQGSEA. The DNA for the CDR3 is TGCAGCGTCGCCACCGGCGGGGGGAGCAGCAATCAGCCCCAGCATTTT. This translates into CSVATGGGSSNQPQHF.

The table lists this clonotype with a few counts. The chain recombines TRBV20-1 with TRBJ1-2, with 9 nucleotides matching TRBD1. The CDR3 is made up of 16 amino acids. Trimming cost V 3 bases and J 3 bases; bases outside gene matches: 11. Germline loops: CDR1 DFQATT, CDR2 SNEGSKA (reference sequence). The CDR3 spells CSARRAPGQGDYGYTF. The CDR3 nucleotides read TGCAGTGCTAGGCGAGCGCCGGGACAGGGAGACTATGGCTACACCTTC.

This chain joins TRBV6-5 and TRBJ2-7, with TRBD1 identical over 8 bases. Germline lookup yields CDR1 MNHEY and CDR2 SVGAGI. This CDR3 has 16 amino acids. The V segment lost 2 bases and the J segment 0 bases; nucleotides outside the gene matches: 6. Here the CDR3 DNA reads TGTGCCAGCAGTTACCGACAGGGGTGGACCTCCTACGAGCAGTACTTC. This codes for CASSYRQGWTSYEQYF.

This clonotype was counted between two and nine times. The chain joins TRBV12-3 or TRBV12-4 to TRBJ1-5; 8 bases are shared with TRBD1. The CDR3 length is 16 residues. Trimming took 4 bases from V and 1 from J; bases not matched to a gene: 6. The CDR3 DNA follows: TGTGCCAGCAGTTCCCTGGGGACAGGCAGCAATCAGCCCCAGCATTTT. Its translation: CASSSLGTGSNQPQHF.

The chain carries TRBV20-1 and TRBJ1-3; a weak D match, TRBD1 (5 bases). Germline V lookup: CDR1 DFQATT, CDR2 SNEGSKA (reference sequence). Trimming took 5 bases from V and 4 from J, leaving 9 bases between them. There are 12 residues in the CDR3. CDR3 DNA sequence: TGCAGTGCTCGGGACCTCGGAAACACCATATATTTT. It yields the protein CSARDLGNTIYF.

This clonotype was detected a few times. The J gene is TRBJ1-4, the V gene TRBV11-2; D is unclear. The CDR3 sequence is 12 residues long. Germline V gene data show CDR1 as SGHAT and CDR2 as FQNNGV. The V end was cut by 2 bases, the J end by 8 bases, with 6 bases between. As DNA, the CDR3 is TGTGCCAGCAGCTTAATGAGAGAAAAACTGTTTTTT. It yields the protein CASSLMREKLFF.

The V and J genes are TRBV19 and TRBJ1-1; D perhaps matches TRBD1 (6 bases). CDR1 LNHDA and CDR2 SQIVND come from the germline V gene (reference sequence). The ends were cut back, 5 bases at V and 0 bases at J, with 19 bases in the middle. This CDR3 contains 17 residues. This CDR3 is CASSPGGQPPMNTEAFF. As DNA, the CDR3 is TGTGCCAGTAGTCCCGGTGGACAGCCCCCCATGAACACTGAAGCTTTCTTT.

About this clonotype itself: Here the CDR3 omits its conserved ending phenylalanine or tryptophan, so a read error is the likely source. J is TRBJ2-7 and V is TRBV4-3, with a weak D call TRBD2 (5 bases). The CDR3 covers 15 residues. The V end was cut by 0 bases, the J end by 4 bases, with 13 bases between. Germline CDR1 LGHNA, CDR2 YSLEER. The CDR3 region is CASSQERETIYEQYS. CDR3 bases: TGCGCCAGCAGCCAAGAAAGGGAGACAATTTACGAGCAGTACTCC.

The chain recombines TRBV20-1 with TRBJ2-3, with D perhaps TRBD2 (5 bases). V lost 6 bases and J lost 1, with 17 bases in between. Germline V lookup: CDR1 DFQATT, CDR2 SNEGSKA (reference sequence). The CDR3 has 15 amino acids. This chain's CDR3 is CSAVSGLGRTDTQYF. CDR3 sequence (DNA): TGCAGTGCCGTTTCGGGATTAGGCCGCACAGATACGCAGTATTTT.

The V and J genes are TRBV6-5 and TRBJ2-2, with D perhaps assigned TRBD1 or TRBD2 (6 bases each). The CDR3 length is 16 residues. Trimming cost V 0 bases and J 6 bases, with 14 bases left between them. Germline V lookup: CDR1 MNHEY, CDR2 SVGAGI. The CDR3 DNA is TGTGCCAGCAGTTACTCGATACCGGAGGGGGCCGGGGAGCTGTTTTTT. Its protein product is CASSYSIPEGAGELFF.

This chain joins TRBV4-3 and TRBJ1-3; no definite D call. Germline V gene data show CDR1 as LGHNA and CDR2 as YSLEER. The CDR3 extends over 17 amino acids. V was shortened by 0 bases and J by 0 bases, with 12 bases between the two germline ends. The CDR3 sequence is CASSQDRKLYSGNTIYF. CDR3 nucleotide sequence: TGCGCCAGCAGCCAAGATCGCAAGCTTTACTCTGGAAACACCATATATTTT.

The rearrangement uses TRBV6-5 and TRBJ1-3; 8 bases match TRBD1. The CDR3 is 14 amino acids. Germline values: CDR1 MNHEY, CDR2 SVGAGI. The trim removed 4 bases at V and 4 bases at J, leaving 3 bases unmatched. The CDR3 DNA sequence: TGTGCCAGCAGTTGGACAGGGTACGGAAACACCATATATTTT. The encoded protein is CASSWTGYGNTIYF.

This sequence joins TRBV6-5 and TRBJ2-3, with no clear D. The CDR3 spans 15 residues. With 0 bases removed from V and 1 base from J, the gap between germline ends came to 8 bases. CDR1 and CDR2 (germline): MNHEY, SVGAGI. CDR3 residues: CASSYSIIGTDTQYF. CDR3 nucleotides: TGTGCCAGCAGTTACTCGATTATCGGCACAGATACGCAGTATTTT.

This clonotype was observed a handful of times. The genes are TRBV29-1 and TRBJ1-1, with 10 bases fitting TRBD1. Germline loops: CDR1 SQVTM, CDR2 ANQGSEA. The V and J ends lost 6 bases and 4 bases, in that order; junction bases with no gene match: 8. The CDR3 is 14 amino acids. The CDR3, as DNA: TGCAGCGTGGATCTTGGACAGGGGGTCACTGAAGCTTTCTTT. Its protein is CSVDLGQGVTEAFF. The entire variable domain, with the rest obtained from reference TRBV29-1 and TRBJ1-1, is as follows: SAVISQKPSRDICQRGTSLTIQCQVDSQVTMMFWYRQQPGQSLTLIATANQGSEATYESGFVIDKFPISRPNLTFSTLTVSNMSPEDSSIYLCSVDLGQGVTEAFFGQGTRLTVV.

The V gene is TRBV6-5, the J gene TRBJ1-3; D might be TRBD1 (6 bases). Per the germline V gene, CDR1 is MNHEY and CDR2 is SVGAGI. The V gene lost 4 bases and the J gene lost 0 bases, with 10 bases spanning the gap. There are 15 residues in the CDR3. The CDR3 region is CASSSRTASGNTIYF. DNA of the CDR3: TGTGCCAGCAGTTCTAGGACAGCCTCTGGAAACACCATATATTTT.

This chain uses TRBV3-1 with TRBJ2-6, with D unresolved. CDR3 length: 14 residues. V lost 0 bases and J lost 4, with 4 bases in between. Per the germline V gene, CDR1 is LGHDT and CDR2 is YNNKEL (reference sequence). CDR3 protein: CASSQESGANVLTF. The CDR3 DNA sequence: TGTGCCAGCAGCCAAGAATCCGGGGCCAACGTCCTGACTTTC.

The chain couples TRBV6-6 to TRBJ1-4, with D possibly TRBD1 on 6 matching bases. Germline values: CDR1 MNHNY, CDR2 SVGAGI (reference sequence). V lost 3 bases and J lost 3, with 17 bases in between. The CDR3 totals 17 residues. The CDR3 DNA sequence: TGTGCCAGCAGTTATGGGAGAGGGGGGGCGCCTAATGAAAAACTGTTTTTT. This sequence encodes CASSYGRGGAPNEKLFF.

The rearrangement links TRBV12-3 or TRBV12-4 to TRBJ1-5, with TRBD1 matching over 7 bases. The CDR3 runs to 13 residues. Trimming removed 5 bases from V and 2 bases from J; junction bases left unmatched: 0. CDR3 in DNA: TGTGCCAGCAGTGGGACAGGCAATCAGCCCCAGCATTTT. Translating gives CASSGTGNQPQHF.

The V call is TRBV6-6, the J call TRBJ1-1; D is perhaps TRBD1 (6 bases). The germline V and J ends were trimmed by 5 bases and 3 bases, with 19 bases remaining between them. This CDR3 is built from 16 residues. Germline values: CDR1 MNHNY, CDR2 SVGAGI (reference sequence). CDR3 region: CASSPESRGGYTEAFF. The CDR3 DNA sequence: TGTGCCAGCAGTCCGGAAAGTAGGGGGGGTTACACTGAAGCTTTCTTT.

As DNA, the CDR3 is TGTGCCAGCAGTCCGGGGACTAGTTCAGATACGCAGTATTTT. The encoded protein is CASSPGTSSDTQYF. This chain joins TRBV28 and TRBJ2-3; 8 positions agree with TRBD2. This CDR3 is built from 14 residues. Germline loops: CDR1 MDHEN, CDR2 SYDVKM. V was clipped by 5 bases and J by 4 bases; unmatched bases: 5.

The rearrangement links TRBV19 to TRBJ1-1; TRBD1 is a possible D gene (5 bases). The CDR3 runs 14 residues. With 9 bases removed from V and 0 bases from J, the gap between germline ends came to 14 bases. Per germline, CDR1 LNHDA and CDR2 SQIVND (reference sequence). CDR3 loop: CASGLGRLNTEAFF. The DNA for the CDR3 is TGTGCCAGCGGACTGGGACGGCTGAACACTGAAGCTTTCTTT. The variable domain in full, completed from reference TRBV19 and TRBJ1-1, reads DGGITQSPKYLFRKEGQNVTLSCEQNLNHDAMYWYRQDPGQGLRLIYYSQIVNDFQKGDIAEGYSVSREKKESFPLTVTSAQKNPTAFYLCASGLGRLNTEAFFGQGTRLTVV.

V gene TRBV27 combines with J gene TRBJ1-1, with D possibly being TRBD1 (5 bases). The CDR3 sequence is 15 residues long. The V gene's germline CDR1 is MNHEY and CDR2 SMNVEV (reference sequence). The V gene lost 5 bases and the J gene lost 1 base, with 14 bases spanning the gap. CDR3 coding DNA: TGTGCCAGCAGTCCGGAGAGGGGCGCGAACACTGAAGCTTTCTTT. Protein: CASSPERGANTEAFF.

The rearrangement joins TRBV20-1 to TRBJ1-6; perhaps TRBD1 as D (6 bases). The V and J ends lost 2 bases and 5 bases respectively, with 13 bases between them. Germline-derived CDR1 and CDR2 are DFQATT and SNEGSKA (reference sequence). This CDR3 region has 15 residues. The CDR3 DNA follows: TGCAGTGCTAGATTCGCGGGGGCAGATAATTCACCCCTCCACTTT. Its protein product is CSARFAGADNSPLHF.

The genes are TRBV12-3 or TRBV12-4 and TRBJ1-2; D gene ambiguous. The CDR3 totals 16 residues. V was pared by 7 bases and J by 0 bases, with 18 bases between. CDR3 amino acids: CASTTFWRRTNYGYTF. The DNA of the CDR3 is TGTGCCAGCACTACATTCTGGAGACGCACTAACTATGGCTACACCTTC.

The chain carries TRBV28 and TRBJ1-3; no clear D. Germline values: CDR1 MDHEN, CDR2 SYDVKM. CDR3 length: 16 residues. V lost 7 bases to trimming and J lost 0 bases, with 16 bases between them. CDR3 in amino acids: CASTPRWTGSGNTIYF. The CDR3 DNA sequence: TGTGCCAGCACCCCGAGGTGGACGGGCTCTGGAAACACCATATATTTT.

V usage is TRBV28 and J usage is TRBJ1-5; D remains ambiguous. V gave up 5 bases and J gave up 0 bases, with 8 bases separating them. The CDR3 spans 14 residues. CDR1 is MDHEN, CDR2 SYDVKM, per germline. Here the CDR3 reads CASSIDTSNQPQHF. Here the CDR3 DNA reads TGTGCCAGCAGTATTGACACTAGCAATCAGCCCCAGCATTTT.

The V call is TRBV3-1, the J call TRBJ1-4; D perhaps matches TRBD1 (6 bases). This CDR3 is 14 amino acids long. V lost 1 base and J lost 6, with 9 bases in between. CDR1 LGHDT and CDR2 YNNKEL come from the germline V gene (reference sequence). The CDR3 region has the DNA TGTGCCAGCAGCCAAGTGGGGGCATATGAAAAACTGTTTTTT. Its translation: CASSQVGAYEKLFF.